This T cell receptor (beta chain) was observed in a study of cytomegalovirus exposure and HLA in healthy donors (dated by TCRdb to the late 2010s). As for the study more broadly: In an earlier analysis of some 550 of the donors, about 260 Gb of sequence data and 100 million or so unique TCR beta sequences from 180 million or so T cells were reported. An early release that covered approximately 600 HLA-typed donors contained approximately 320 gigabases of sequencing data and around 80 million unique TCR sequences. Among the roughly 400 genotyped donors, around 81% belonged to the genetic ancestry cluster associated with self-reported Caucasian donors. The aim of the study was to test whether cataloging public T cell receptors could identify signatures of past pathogen exposure. The T cell repertoires of 666 subjects were profiled by immunosequencing and related to cytomegalovirus serostatus. Along with the approximately 600-subject first cohort, a separate validation cohort of around 120 different subjects was used. To predict cytomegalovirus infection status, the study combined high-throughput TCR immunosequencing, statistical association of individual TCRs with disease status, and machine learning. A later analysis re-examined previously published TCR beta repertoires from roughly 650 donors and added high-resolution HLA genotyping to investigate patterns of TCR occurrence. Rather than using new phenotypic data, the later analysis identified candidate immune exposures from TCR beta sequences and from how often those sequences occurred across donors. An earlier analysis of around 640 of the donors used high-throughput TCR beta sequencing to judge whether each TCR beta V gene segment behaved as functional or pseudogenic. Donor age, sex, ethnicity and CMV serostatus were compiled alongside the repertoire data. A later genetic analysis used genome-wide SNP genotypes for about three fifths of the 666 donors, treating that subset as a discovery cohort. Every repertoire in the discovery cohort had been generated on one and the same sequencing platform. Both class I and class II loci were covered by HLA typing, at four-digit resolution. The number of donors typed differed by locus, with about 620-630 for A, B, C, DRB1 and DQB1, around 500 for DQA1, about 610 for DPA1, and around 450 for DPB1. Several DR-DQ haplotypes were handled as single units for association and clustering because linkage in the cohort was strong. Across roughly 420 genotyped donors of the cohort, an average of approximately 200,000 unique TCR beta nucleotide sequences per donor were sequenced, and about a sixth of those sequences were non-productive.

In total, 630 or so healthy bone marrow donors made up the cohort. All cohort members were sampled while nominally healthy, although unrecorded immune exposures were likely present. The donor was CMV seronegative and belonged to the group of around 400 seronegative cohort members. Each donor provided a peripheral blood sample, and peripheral blood mononuclear cells were used for TCR beta sequencing. Genomic DNA extraction from the blood cell samples was performed with the Qiagen DNeasy Blood Extraction Kit. The germline V gene supplies CDR1 SGHRS and CDR2 YFSETQ. At the junction V is shortened by 5 bases and J by 6 bases, with 15 bases in between. Spanning cysteine to phenylalanine, the CDR3 consists of 15 amino acids. The CDR3 DNA has 45 bases and is translated from base 1. Points the paper makes about the study in general: In vitro tests confirmed that a few of the cytomegalovirus-associated TCR beta chains recognize cytomegalovirus antigens. V-gene and J-gene trimming of TCR beta chains was associated with a missense DCLRE1C variant in a later genetic analysis, and the association was replicated in an independent cohort. The study listed 170 or so TCR beta chains as associated with cytomegalovirus. The only immune exposure information available for the cohort was CMV serostatus. An earlier analysis of approximately 590 of the donors showed that most TCR beta V segments appeared in productive rearrangements either about 87% or about 30% of the time, which broadly matched IMGT annotations. In both the original and validation cohorts, the classifier was reported to diagnose cytomegalovirus status with high specificity and sensitivity. A later analysis found that most CMV-associated TCR beta chains appeared HLA-restricted, with HLA associations seemingly driven largely by CMV exposure. About 17 rarely observed V segments, including chromosome 9 orphons, were excluded from the earlier analysis of a few hundred of the donors because counts were too low. A later analysis found that HLA-associated TCR beta chains were more clonally expanded and had lower generation probabilities than equally common non-associated chains. According to a later genetic analysis, donors in an Asian-associated ancestry cluster had fewer N-insertions in productive TCRs than the approximately 650-donor mean. The sequencing pipeline was judged likely to have produced a cluster of highly shared sequence variants as a technical artifact. According to the authors, the approach could potentially be generalized to other disease states and immunological phenotypes. Across donors, most TCR sequences were observed very rarely, whereas some public TCRs were present in many individuals. In a later analysis, some 18,000 TCR beta sequences were associated with specific HLA alleles at a false discovery rate of 0.05. Several of the top co-occurrence clusters appeared to be linked to parvovirus B19, influenza, CMV and Epstein-Barr virus, according to a later analysis. Because HLA typing was unavailable for some donors at each locus, only the typed subset was used in association tests. Because the 87-base-pair reads could not distinguish some IMGT-functional V segments, including TRBV6-2 and TRBV6-3, those segments were excluded. A later analysis found that TCR association rates varied across HLA loci, with DRB1 alleles showing the most associated TCRs and HLA-C alleles the fewest. A further reported finding was that TCR beta sequences accurately predicted the HLA-A and HLA-B alleles for most subjects in the first cohort. Linkage disequilibrium might explain the correlated functional status among segregating V segments, but an unknown experimental factor could not be excluded. Only TCR beta chains were sequenced in this cohort, and the absence of alpha or paired-chain data limited detectable features. Roughly uniform sequencing depth across donors was assumed in presence/absence analyses, although this assumption may not hold. Strong co-occurrence of HLA alleles, especially DR and DQ, made assigning TCR associations to individual alleles difficult.

The library was generated by the immunoSEQ multiplex PCR assay. For the multiplex PCR, a mixture combining 60 forward primers for TCR Vbeta segments and 13 reverse primers for TCR Jbeta segments was used. A multiplex PCR assay on genomic DNA amplified the CDR3 region of rearranged TCR beta genes. On the Illumina HiSeq System, the amplified TCR beta libraries were sequenced as 87-base-pair reads. Turning to the authors' computational methods: A later analysis counted some 74 million unique TCR beta chains across the 666 repertoires, and 9.5 million to 11 million of these chains were shared by at least two donors. To remove PCR and sequencing errors, raw reads were error-corrected and collapsed into unique sequences using a nearest-neighbor algorithm that merged closely related sequences. To assign V, D and J gene segments, CDR3 sequences were aligned to IMGT reference sequences. For a sequence to be retained, a match of at least six nucleotides to both a V gene segment and a J gene segment was required. Rearrangements were called productive when the CDR3 lacked stop codons and stayed in frame with V and J; all others were non-productive. CDR3 was defined according to IMGT convention as the region running from the second conserved V-encoded cysteine to the conserved J-encoded phenylalanine. In an earlier analysis of roughly 580 of the donors, sequences lacking an unambiguous match to a single V gene segment were excluded. In an earlier analysis of about 590 of the donors, a V segment was called functional when productive rearrangements were above 56.7%, and segregating when the standard deviation between donors exceeded 5%. A statistical classification framework was developed to diagnose cytomegalovirus status using the catalog of TCR beta chain sequences. In a later analysis, V and J genes were assigned by comparing TCR nucleotide sequences against IMGT/GENE-DB human TR gene sequences. A later analysis assigned CDR3 sequences and most-parsimonious VDJ recombination scenarios with the TCRdist pipeline. In a later analysis, every TCR beta chain was defined by the combination of its CDR3 amino acid sequence and its V-gene family, and reads without a unique V-gene family were dropped. A later analysis removed nearly 600 highly shared, low-generation-probability nucleotide sequences to deal with suspected cross-contamination and a sequencing artifact. A later analysis calculated a clonal expansion index for each public chain from normalized within-repertoire ranks of inferred template counts. In a later analysis, generation probabilities were computed using a VDJ recombination model fitted to out-of-frame rearrangements, and the results were checked against IGoR. A later analysis scored TCR-TCR, TCR-HLA and TCR-CMV co-occurrence with hypergeometric tests, applying a repertoire-size bias correction to TCR pairs. False discovery rates were estimated in a later analysis by permuting HLA or CMV assignments 20 times. In a later analysis, co-occurring TCRs were grouped using DBSCAN, with TCRdist sequence similarity added in when clustering inside HLA-allele-positive subsets. Repertoires with fewer than 30,000 or more than 120,000 public chains were left out of co-occurrence clustering, as were several repertoires with anomalous nucleotide sharing. TCRdb took this table from immuneACCESS and kept in-frame rearrangements with V and J called. Such tables lack part of the clones; where checked against another copy, unresolved V genes explain under half of the gap, and the rest is unexplained. The V and J calls and the clone size are those of that table, but D and trimming were determined from the DNA. This sample lists around 90,000 clones; roughly four fifths were detected once. The ten largest clones take up 0.57% of the sample.

Concerning this clone: What this receptor recognizes is not known. No qualities accompany the bases; no much larger clone lies one base away.

Sample: PBMCs. This sequence originates from a young man in good health and CMV-seronegative. Recombination linked TRBV5-1 to TRBJ1-6; TRBD1 is a possible D gene, resting on 6 matching bases. CDR3 reads: CASRMDVGGNSPLHF. The sequence in DNA is TGCGCCAGCAGGATGGATGTAGGGGGTAATTCACCCCTCCACTTT.